This T cell receptor beta chain emerged from a study of blood T cell repertoires in COVID-19. Germline CDR1 SGHRS, CDR2 YFSETQ. V was pared by 4 bases and J by 7 bases, with 5 bases of the junction left unmatched. This CDR3 region has 12 residues. This clone was picked up a small number of times. The table came from immunoSEQ multiplex PCR; TCRdb's copy has only in-frame clones and leaves some out. The sample holds more than 150,000 clones, roughly 80% seen once. Participant-reported clinical history was the basis for cohort assignment. Two negative PCRs, clearance, or symptom resolution had been documented for recovered Cohort 3 donors.

V is TRBV5-1 and J is TRBJ2-7; 7 bases agree with TRBD2. This clonotype was sampled from a woman aged 45-65 years who had recovered from COVID-19. The sequenced sample was PBMCs or T cells enriched from blood (not recorded which). The CDR3 protein is CASSRDYAEQYF. The CDR3, as DNA: TGCGCCAGCAGCCGGGACTACGCGGAGCAGTACTTC.